The subject of this entry is one T cell receptor beta chain. The target antigen is unknown. Measured with immunoSEQ multiplex PCR; TCRdb has only the in-frame clones, and not every one. The repertoire consists of under 80,000 clones, with 78% occurring once and the leading ten covering 2.5% to 3%. This record belongs to a study of memory CD4+ T cells and cytomegalovirus serostatus. The overall study: Healthy Belgian adult donors included under ten CMV-positive and some 24 CMV-negative people.

Findings and caveats of the study: Suggested: most of the CMV-linked TCR signature lies in CD4+ memory cells.

The sort gate was single viable CD3+CD4+CD8-CD45RO+ cells for memory CD4+ T cells. The CDR3 has 14 residues. Unmatched junction bases numbered 3, after V lost 5 bases and J lost 5 bases. CDR1 WNHNN and CDR2 SYGVQD come from the germline V gene (reference sequence). This clonotype was sampled from an adult in good health and CMV-seropositive. This chain links TRBV10-1 with TRBJ1-4; 9 nucleotides agree with TRBD1. The sequencing sample was made of memory CD4+ T cells from blood. CDR3 in amino acids: CASSRGQGNEKLFF. The CDR3 DNA follows: TGCGCCAGCAGTAGAGGACAGGGGAATGAAAAACTGTTTTTT.